These 3 T cell receptor beta chains came from one sample sequenced in a study of T cell repertoires in cytomegalovirus infection. These receptors' antigens are unknown. MiXCR was run by TCRdb on the reads, yielding one entry per CDR3 protein. The sample contains 750,000 to 950,000 distinct CDR3 sequences, just under 30% of which appear only once. The input for sequencing was cultured CD8+ T cells from PBMCs, taken from culture after CMV antigen stimulation. These receptors were taken from a human donor in good health (CMV status not recorded). Some clones in this sample may be carry-over from other donors' samples.

The chain couples TRBV7-2 to TRBJ2-3; 10 positions agree with TRBD2. V lost 1 base, J lost 6 bases, and 13 bases stayed unmatched. The V gene's germline CDR1 is SGHTA and CDR2 FQGNSA. The CDR3 runs 18 residues. CDR3 residues: CASSLGPPGLAVEDTQYF. CDR3 DNA: TGTGCCAGCAGCTTAGGCCCCCCCGGACTAGCGGTAGAGGATACGCAGTATTTT.

The table lists this clonotype with a few counts. This chain joins TRBV5-4 and TRBJ2-3; D may be TRBD2 (6 bases). The length of the CDR3 is 12 residues. Germline values: CDR1 SGHNT, CDR2 YYREEE (reference sequence). V was cut by 5 bases and J by 4 bases, with 8 bases left in between. The CDR3 DNA sequence: TGTGCCAGCAGATGGGGGGCAGATACGCAGTATTTT. Translated: CASRWGADTQYF.

This clonotype has more than one count but fewer than ten. V gene TRBV29-1 combines with J gene TRBJ2-2; D tentatively fits TRBD1 or TRBD2 (5 bases each). The CDR3 has 13 residues. Trimming took 8 bases from V and 1 from J, leaving 11 bases between them. Germline CDR1 and CDR2: SQVTM and ANQGSEA. The CDR3 DNA follows: TGCAGCCTCTGGGACGGGAACACCGGGGAGCTGTTTTTT. Translation gives CSLWDGNTGELFF.